The present TCR beta chain was sequenced within a study of T cell repertoires in cytomegalovirus infection. Study details: The public TCR beta signatures pointed to both CMV infection and matching HLA type. Regarding the study as a whole: CMV-specific TCR beta clonotypes restricted by HLA-C were the ones dominating the ex vivo response.

TCRdb recomputed calls from the reads with MiXCR, one row per CDR3 protein. This sample has about 160,000 distinct CDR3 sequences, with 20% to 25% found just once. A word on this clonotype: No antigen is known for it.

Germline V gene sequence: CDR1 LGHNA, CDR2 YSLEER. V trimming: 3 bases; J trimming: 1 base; junction bases outside the gene matches: 4. The length of the CDR3 is 15 residues. The chain links TRBV4-3 to TRBJ2-7; the match to TRBD1 covers 9 bases. The sample in question was CD8+ T cells from cultured PBMCs, obtained from culture after CMV antigen stimulation. The TCR was taken from a human donor in good health (CMV status not recorded). Some clones in this sample may be carry-over from other donors' samples. The CDR3 DNA follows: TGCGCCAGCAGCCAGGGACAGGGAACTTCCTACGAGCAGTACTTC. Its protein product is CASSQGQGTSYEQYF.